The clone carrying this TCR beta chain came up many times. In TCRdb, the 5' RACE reads were re-called with MiXCR into one record per CDR3 protein. The table includes approximately 250,000 distinct CDR3 sequences, about 11% detected once. The entry originates in a study of CD8 T cells in ankylosing spondylitis. The CDR3 runs 14 residues. The germline CDR1 and CDR2 sequences are MNHEY and SMNVEV (reference sequence). With V trimmed by 6 bases and J by 0 bases, 4 bases remained unmatched. The rearrangement joins TRBV27 to TRBJ1-1; TRBD1 aligns across 7 bases. This sequence originates from a male donor with ankylosing spondylitis or in good health (not recorded which). Material: blood, either unsorted or a sorted T cell fraction (not recorded which). Written as DNA, the CDR3 is TGTGCCAGCAGCCCGACAGGGATGAACACTGAAGCTTTCTTT. Translation: CASSPTGMNTEAFF.